This T cell receptor beta chain originates from a study of cytomegalovirus exposure and HLA in healthy donors. Study at large: There were 117 million unique TCR beta sequences, drawn from approximately 180 million T cells, in an earlier analysis. Points from the study as a whole: Within a later analysis, the majority of CMV-associated TCR beta chains appeared HLA-restricted.

As concerns this clone: Its antigen remains unidentified.

Amplification used 60 Vbeta primers and 13 Jbeta primers. TCRdb's table, derived via immunoSEQ multiplex PCR, lists solely in-frame clones and lacks some. Here the sample spans fewer than 120,000 clones, about 80% being singletons. V was shortened by 6 bases and J by 1 base, with 6 bases between the two germline ends. The CDR3 length is 12 residues. Germline V CDR1 and CDR2: SGDLS, YYNGEE. Donors had nominal health at sampling but likely had unrecorded immune exposures. The receptor comes from a woman aged 60 to 75 in good health and CMV-seropositive. What was sequenced was PBMCs. The chain uses TRBV9 and TRBJ2-3; D gene ambiguous. The CDR3 reads CASNRGTDTQYF. CDR3 nucleotide sequence: TGTGCCAGCAACCGGGGCACAGATACGCAGTATTTT.